The 24 T cell receptor beta chains below all came from one sample that was sequenced in a study of T cell changes during pregnancy in multiple sclerosis. Produced via immunoSEQ multiplex PCR; TCRdb's table is partial and in-frame only. The repertoire holds approximately 37,000 clones, with around nine tenths as singletons. The sample here was CD4+ T cells from peripheral blood mononuclear cells, taken in the third trimester of pregnancy. These receptors were taken from a female donor in good health, enrolled as a control in a pregnancy study.

V gene TRBV18 combines with J gene TRBJ2-7; 12 bases are shared with TRBD2. V gave up 6 bases and J gave up 5 bases; unmatched junction bases: 8. The CDR3 contains 15 residues. Germline CDR1 KGHSH, CDR2 LQKENI. The CDR3 bases are TGTGCCAGCTCCCCCACTAGCGGGGGGTTCCACGAGCAGTACTTC. Residues: CASSPTSGGFHEQYF.

This clone was observed once. CDR3 in DNA: TGTGCCTGGAGTTACAGGGGAAATGAAAAACTGTTTTTT. Translated: CAWSYRGNEKLFF. This sequence joins TRBV30 and TRBJ1-4; 7 bases fit TRBD1. With 2 bases clipped from V and 5 bases from J, the junction kept 2 bases outside the gene matches. The CDR3 extends over 13 amino acids. Germline CDR1 GTSNPN, CDR2 SVGIG (reference sequence).

This chain uses TRBV27 with TRBJ2-1; 10 bases match TRBD1. The trim removed 3 bases at V and 4 bases at J, leaving 3 bases unmatched. CDR3 size: 15 residues. Germline loops: CDR1 MNHEY, CDR2 SMNVEV (reference sequence). The CDR3 DNA is TGTGCCAGCAGTTTGGGGACAGGGGAGTACAATGAGCAGTTCTTC. Its translation: CASSLGTGEYNEQFF.

Details on this clone: This CDR3 is also generated by other DNA sequences in the sample. The J gene is TRBJ2-2, the V gene TRBV18, with no clear D. V lost 0 bases and J lost 1, with 9 bases in between. Germline values: CDR1 KGHSH, CDR2 LQKENI. The CDR3 loop spans 16 amino acids. CDR3 loop: CASSPPTGGNTGELFF. The CDR3 DNA reads as TGTGCCAGCTCACCACCAACCGGCGGGAACACCGGGGAGCTGTTTTTT.

The chain joins TRBV4-1 to TRBJ2-7, with D maybe TRBD2 (5 bases). The CDR3 totals 15 residues. The V gene's germline CDR1 is MGHRA and CDR2 YSYEKL. With 4 bases removed from V and 1 base from J, the gap between germline ends came to 14 bases. The DNA for the CDR3 is TGCGCCAGCAGCCCCTTACTCGGGGAATCCTACGAGCAGTACTTC. Amino acid sequence: CASSPLLGESYEQYF.

The genes are TRBV10-3 and TRBJ2-2; 11 positions agree with TRBD1. Germline loops: CDR1 ENHRY, CDR2 SYGVKD. The V and J ends lost 6 bases and 5 bases, in that order; junction bases with no gene match: 5. The CDR3 consists of 15 residues. This CDR3 is CAISPGQGVTGELFF. Here the CDR3 DNA reads TGTGCCATCAGCCCGGGACAGGGGGTGACCGGGGAGCTGTTTTTT.

V and J are TRBV7-8 and TRBJ1-3, with D perhaps matching TRBD1 (6 bases). The CDR3 is made up of 16 amino acids. Trimming removed 4 bases at V and 4 bases at J, with 17 bases between. CDR1 is SGHVS, CDR2 FQNEAQ, per germline. CDR3 region: CASSSQGIVAGNTIYF. Here the CDR3 DNA reads TGTGCCAGCAGCTCGCAGGGGATTGTCGCCGGAAACACCATATATTTT.

V and J are TRBV28 and TRBJ1-1; tentatively, D is TRBD1 (5 bases). CDR1 and CDR2 (germline): MDHEN, SYDVKM. The V end was cut by 1 base, the J end by 6 bases, with 12 bases between. The CDR3 contains 14 residues. The CDR3 DNA reads as TGTGCCAGCAGTTTATTCGGGGGGACTGCTGAAGCTTTCTTT. Amino acid sequence: CASSLFGGTAEAFF.

This clone was picked up one time. This CDR3 reads CASRPQGYSGNTIYF. CDR3 coding DNA: TGTGCCAGCAGGCCACAGGGGTACTCTGGAAACACCATATATTTT. The chain couples TRBV2 to TRBJ1-3, with 7 bases that match TRBD1. Germline assignment: CDR1 SNHLY and CDR2 FYNNEI. V shed 6 bases, J shed 0 bases, and the junction held 5 bases outside the gene matches. The CDR3 contains 15 residues.

V and J are TRBV7-2 and TRBJ1-2; D unresolved. Germline CDR1 and CDR2: SGHTA and FQGNSA. Trimming pared 3 bases from V and 7 bases from J, leaving 15 bases between. The length of the CDR3 is 14 residues. The DNA for the CDR3 is TGTGCCAGCAGCTTGGGCTCTGAAGCAATTGGCTACACCTTC. Protein sequence: CASSLGSEAIGYTF.

There are a few counts of this clone. V and J are TRBV2 and TRBJ2-2, with D hard to call. Germline assignment: CDR1 SNHLY and CDR2 FYNNEI. V was trimmed by 3 bases and J by 3 bases, leaving 5 bases between them. The length of the CDR3 is 13 residues. The CDR3 reads CASSDFDTGELFF. As DNA, the CDR3 is TGTGCCAGCAGTGACTTCGACACCGGGGAGCTGTTTTTT.

V gene TRBV6-1 combines with J gene TRBJ2-2, with D maybe TRBD2 (7 bases). This CDR3 comprises 15 residues. Trimming pared 4 bases from V and 2 bases from J, leaving 11 bases between. The germline V gene has CDR1 MNHNS and CDR2 SASEGT. The CDR3 protein is CASSAGGRNTGELFF. The CDR3 nucleotides read TGTGCCAGCAGTGCCGGGGGGCGAAACACCGGGGAGCTGTTTTTT.

The chain couples TRBV13 to TRBJ2-3; D may be TRBD2 (6 bases). The CDR3 loop spans 16 amino acids. The V and J ends lost 5 bases and 6 bases respectively, with 21 bases between them. Germline V lookup: CDR1 PRHDT, CDR2 FYEKMQ (reference sequence). CDR3 sequence (DNA): TGTGCCAGCAGCCGGGGAGGATGGGGATACAGGGATACGCAGTATTTT. Translating it yields CASSRGGWGYRDTQYF.

This chain joins TRBV7-6 and TRBJ1-1; D gene unclear. The CDR3 spans 13 residues. Germline CDR1 is SGHVS and CDR2 is FNYEAQ. V was pared by 3 bases and J by 2 bases, with 7 bases between. The CDR3 DNA follows: TGTGCCAGCAGCTTGGCACGAAACACTGAAGCTTTCTTT. Translated: CASSLARNTEAFF.

This clone was recorded only once. The rearrangement uses TRBV7-3 and TRBJ1-1, with D possibly matching TRBD1 (5 bases). The V end lost 4 bases, the J end lost 1 base, and 7 bases lay between the germline ends. The CDR3 runs 13 residues. Germline CDR1 reads SGHTA; CDR2 reads FQGTGA. The CDR3: CASSSQENTEAFF. The DNA for the CDR3 is TGTGCCAGCAGCTCACAGGAGAACACTGAAGCTTTCTTT.

The CDR3 DNA reads TGTGCCAGCACAGTGACAGGGAAAGAGACCCAGTACTTC. Translated, it gives CASTVTGKETQYF. V is TRBV2 and J is TRBJ2-5, with 7 bases aligning to TRBD1. The CDR3 runs to 13 residues. The germline gives CDR1 SNHLY, CDR2 FYNNEI. V dropped 7 bases and J dropped 3; count of bases not matched to a gene: 5.

The V call is TRBV6-1, the J call TRBJ2-7, with 10 bases matching TRBD1. Losses at the gene ends were 0 bases for V and 4 bases for J; bases not matched to a gene: 3. Germline assignment: CDR1 MNHNS and CDR2 SASEGT. The CDR3 is 15 amino acids. The CDR3 sequence is CASSEAGTGEYEQYF. The CDR3, as DNA: TGTGCCAGCAGTGAAGCGGGGACAGGGGAGTACGAGCAGTACTTC.

This clone has just a few counts. The chain uses TRBV19 and TRBJ1-5; 8 positions match TRBD1. The ends lost 6 bases at V and 7 bases at J; junction bases unmatched: 8. The CDR3 has 14 amino acids. Per germline, CDR1 LNHDA and CDR2 SQIVND (reference sequence). CDR3 sequence (DNA): TGTGCCAGTAGACCAGACAGGGGTCGGCAGCCCCAGCATTTT. Protein product: CASRPDRGRQPQHF.

The rearrangement uses TRBV2 and TRBJ2-2; 9 nucleotides match TRBD1. J gave up 5 bases and V 7 bases, and 5 bases lay outside the gene matches. Germline V gene data show CDR1 as SNHLY and CDR2 as FYNNEI. CDR3 size: 14 residues. The CDR3 DNA follows: TGTGCCAGCATGGGGGACAGGGCTACCGGGGAGCTGTTTTTT. Translation: CASMGDRATGELFF.

This chain links TRBV7-2 with TRBJ1-5; 8 bases line up with TRBD1. CDR3 length: 18 amino acids. Germline V gives CDR1 SGHTA, CDR2 FQGNSA. V dropped 1 base and J dropped 9; count of bases not matched to a gene: 17. The CDR3 here is CASSLGLQGTGASRPQHF. The CDR3 bases are TGTGCCAGCAGCTTAGGTCTCCAAGGGACAGGCGCCTCTCGGCCCCAGCATTTT.

The chain joins TRBV7-8 to TRBJ2-1, with a weak D call TRBD2 (6 bases). This CDR3 has 15 residues. In germline, CDR1 is SGHVS, CDR2 FQNEAQ. Trimming removed 2 bases from V and 0 bases from J, with 8 bases in between. CDR3 in amino acids: CASSLIGGSYNEQFF. In nucleotides, the CDR3 is TGTGCCAGCAGCTTAATCGGGGGCTCCTACAATGAGCAGTTCTTC. Filled out from reference TRBV7-8 and TRBJ2-1, the complete variable domain reads GAGVSQSPRYKVAKRGQDVALRCDPISGHVSLFWYQQALGQGPEFLTYFQNEAQLDKSGLPSDRFFAERPEGSVSTLKIQRTQQEDSAVYLCASSLIGGSYNEQFFGPGTRLTVL.

The rearrangement joins TRBV4-1 to TRBJ2-3; D is perhaps TRBD1 (5 bases). Per germline, CDR1 MGHRA and CDR2 YSYEKL. The CDR3 is made up of 14 amino acids. Trimming removed 0 bases from V and 1 base from J, with 5 bases in between. The CDR3 is CASSQDRGTDTQYF. As DNA, the CDR3 is TGCGCCAGCAGCCAAGACAGGGGCACAGATACGCAGTATTTT.

The chain is built from TRBV11-2 and TRBJ2-7; a possible D gene is TRBD2 (5 bases). Per germline, CDR1 SGHAT and CDR2 FQNNGV. Trimming shortened V by 5 bases and J by 3 bases, and 17 bases separated the two germline ends. This CDR3 is built from 15 residues. CDR3 loop: CASSPRAAWGYEQYF. In nucleotides, the CDR3 is TGTGCCAGCAGCCCGAGGGCGGCCTGGGGCTACGAGCAGTACTTC.

The V and J genes are TRBV6-6 and TRBJ2-3, with 12 nucleotides matching TRBD2. J lost 2 bases, V lost 6 bases, and 6 bases had no gene match. The CDR3 length is 16 residues. The germline V gene encodes CDR1 MNHNY and CDR2 SVGAGI (reference sequence). The CDR3 coding sequence is TGTGCCAGCAGCGGGACTAGCGGGCTTAACACAGATACGCAGTATTTT. This sequence encodes CASSGTSGLNTDTQYF.